This T cell receptor beta chain was recorded in a study of blood T cell repertoires in COVID-19. Study at large: COVID-19 samples, acute and convalescent, were from the United States, Italy and Spain.

Some clones are missing from TCRdb's copy, which holds only in-frame ones; the method was immunoSEQ multiplex PCR. Here the sample spans 150,000 to 200,000 clones, under 90% being singletons. Donors of Cohort 3 who recovered were those that had two negative PCRs, clearance, or symptom resolution. This clone was picked up a small number of times. The V gene's germline CDR1 is SGHNT and CDR2 YYREEE (reference sequence). There are 15 residues in the CDR3. V gave up 0 bases and J gave up 0 bases; unmatched junction bases: 1. Sequencing was performed on PBMCs or T cells enriched from blood (not recorded which). This sequence joins TRBV5-4 and TRBJ2-7, with 9 positions matching TRBD2. The clonotype comes from a man between 45 and 60 years old who had recovered from COVID-19. The DNA for the CDR3 is TGTGCCAGCAGCTTGGCTAGCGGGGCCTCCTACGAGCAGTACTTC. Its protein is CASSLASGASYEQYF.